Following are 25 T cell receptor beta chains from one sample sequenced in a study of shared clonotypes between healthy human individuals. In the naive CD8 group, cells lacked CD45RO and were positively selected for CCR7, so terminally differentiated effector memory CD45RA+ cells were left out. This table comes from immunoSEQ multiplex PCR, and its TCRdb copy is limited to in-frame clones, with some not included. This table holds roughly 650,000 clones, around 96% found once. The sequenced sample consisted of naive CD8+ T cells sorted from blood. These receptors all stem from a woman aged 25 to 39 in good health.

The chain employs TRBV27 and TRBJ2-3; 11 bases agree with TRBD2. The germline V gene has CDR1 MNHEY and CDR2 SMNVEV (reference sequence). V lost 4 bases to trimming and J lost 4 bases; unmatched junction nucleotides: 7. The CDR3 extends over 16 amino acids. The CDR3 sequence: CASSYTSGSLADTQYF. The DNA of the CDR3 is TGTGCCAGCAGTTATACTAGCGGGAGTTTGGCAGATACGCAGTATTTT.

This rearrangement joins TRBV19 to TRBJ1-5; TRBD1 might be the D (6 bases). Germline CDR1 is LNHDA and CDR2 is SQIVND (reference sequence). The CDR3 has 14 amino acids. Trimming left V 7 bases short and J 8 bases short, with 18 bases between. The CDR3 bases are TGTGCCAGTACTTGGACAGCCATAGGGGAGCCCCAGCATTTT. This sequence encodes CASTWTAIGEPQHF.

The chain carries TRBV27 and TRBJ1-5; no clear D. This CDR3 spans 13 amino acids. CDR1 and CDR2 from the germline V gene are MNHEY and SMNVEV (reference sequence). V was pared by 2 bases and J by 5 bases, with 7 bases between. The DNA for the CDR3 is TGTGCCAGCAGTTTAGGGGTTCATCAGCCCCAGCATTTT. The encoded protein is CASSLGVHQPQHF.

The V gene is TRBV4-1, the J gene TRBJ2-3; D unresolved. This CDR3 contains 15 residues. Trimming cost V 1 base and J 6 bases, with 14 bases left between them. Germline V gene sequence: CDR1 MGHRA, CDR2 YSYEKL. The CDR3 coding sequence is TGCGCCAGCAGCCAAGGTGTTTCGGTTTACGATACGCAGTATTTT. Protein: CASSQGVSVYDTQYF.

CDR3 nucleotides: TGTGCCTGGAGTACTAGCGGGGGCAATGAGCAGTTCTTC. This translates into CAWSTSGGNEQFF. This rearrangement joins TRBV30 to TRBJ2-1; 11 positions match TRBD2. The germline V gene encodes CDR1 GTSNPN and CDR2 SVGIG (reference sequence). The CDR3 spans 13 residues. Trimming cost V 2 bases and J 6 bases; bases outside gene matches: 0. Combining the CDR3 with reference TRBV30 and TRBJ2-1 gives the whole variable domain SQTIHQWPATLVQPVGSPLSLECTVEGTSNPNLYWYRQAAGRGLQLLFYSVGIGQISSEVPQNLSASRPQDRQFILSSKKLLLSDSGFYLCAWSTSGGNEQFFGPGTRLTVL.

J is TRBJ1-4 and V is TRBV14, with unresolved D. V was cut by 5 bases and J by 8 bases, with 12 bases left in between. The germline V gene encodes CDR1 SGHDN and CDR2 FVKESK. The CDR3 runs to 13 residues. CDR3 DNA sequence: TGTGCCAGCAGCAGCACAATGGCGGAAAAACTGTTTTTT. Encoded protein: CASSSTMAEKLFF.

The CDR3 sequence is CASIGTVQTYGYTF. Written as DNA, the CDR3 is TGTGCCAGCATCGGGACAGTTCAGACGTATGGCTACACCTTC. The J gene is TRBJ1-2, the V gene TRBV28; TRBD1 aligns across 7 bases. The germline V gene has CDR1 MDHEN and CDR2 SYDVKM. The CDR3 loop spans 14 amino acids. The junction had 10 bases not matched to a gene; V was cut back by 7 bases and J by 5 bases.

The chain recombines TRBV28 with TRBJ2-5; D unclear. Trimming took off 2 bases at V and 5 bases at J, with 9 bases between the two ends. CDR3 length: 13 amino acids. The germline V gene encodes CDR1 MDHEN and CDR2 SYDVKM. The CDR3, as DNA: TGTGCCAGCAGTTTAAATATGGGGGAGACCCAGTACTTC. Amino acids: CASSLNMGETQYF.

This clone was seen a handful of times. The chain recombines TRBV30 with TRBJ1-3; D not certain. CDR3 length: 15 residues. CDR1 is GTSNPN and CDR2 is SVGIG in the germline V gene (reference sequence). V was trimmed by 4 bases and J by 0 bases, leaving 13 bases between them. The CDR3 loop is CAWTVGVSSGNTIYF. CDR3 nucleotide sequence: TGTGCCTGGACAGTCGGCGTGAGCTCTGGAAACACCATATATTTT. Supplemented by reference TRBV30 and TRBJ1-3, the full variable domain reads SQTIHQWPATLVQPVGSPLSLECTVEGTSNPNLYWYRQAAGRGLQLLFYSVGIGQISSEVPQNLSASRPQDRQFILSSKKLLLSDSGFYLCAWTVGVSSGNTIYFGEGSWLTVV.

The CDR3 spells CASSGPAGEITDTQYF. CDR3 DNA: TGTGCCAGCAGTGGCCCAGCGGGAGAAATCACAGATACGCAGTATTTT. The chain has TRBV28 and TRBJ2-3; TRBD2 matches 8 bases. The CDR3 is made up of 16 amino acids. CDR1 is MDHEN, CDR2 SYDVKM, per germline. The trim removed 5 bases at V and 2 bases at J, leaving 9 bases unmatched.

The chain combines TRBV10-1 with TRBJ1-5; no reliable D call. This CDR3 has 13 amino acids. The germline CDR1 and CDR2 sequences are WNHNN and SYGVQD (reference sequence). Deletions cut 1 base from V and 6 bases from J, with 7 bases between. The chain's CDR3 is CASSEWTGQPQHF. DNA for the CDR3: TGCGCCAGCAGTGAGTGGACGGGTCAGCCCCAGCATTTT.

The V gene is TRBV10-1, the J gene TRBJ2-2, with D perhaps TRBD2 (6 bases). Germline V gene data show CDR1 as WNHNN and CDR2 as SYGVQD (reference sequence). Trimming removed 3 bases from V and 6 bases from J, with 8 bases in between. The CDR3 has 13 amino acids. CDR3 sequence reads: CASSELAPGELFF. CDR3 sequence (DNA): TGCGCCAGCAGTGAACTAGCTCCCGGGGAGCTGTTTTTT.

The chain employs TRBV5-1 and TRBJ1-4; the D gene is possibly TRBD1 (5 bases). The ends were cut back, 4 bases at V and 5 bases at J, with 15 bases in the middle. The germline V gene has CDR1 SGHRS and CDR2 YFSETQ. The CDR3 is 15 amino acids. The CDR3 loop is CASSPGRVPNEKLFF. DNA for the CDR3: TGCGCCAGCAGCCCAGGGAGGGTCCCAAATGAAAAACTGTTTTTT.

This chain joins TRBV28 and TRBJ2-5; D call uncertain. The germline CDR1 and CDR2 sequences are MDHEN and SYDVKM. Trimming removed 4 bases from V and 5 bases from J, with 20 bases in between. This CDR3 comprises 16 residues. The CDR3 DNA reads TGTGCCAGCAGTTCCACCAGTCCGGTTCCCAGCGAGACCCAGTACTTC. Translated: CASSSTSPVPSETQYF.

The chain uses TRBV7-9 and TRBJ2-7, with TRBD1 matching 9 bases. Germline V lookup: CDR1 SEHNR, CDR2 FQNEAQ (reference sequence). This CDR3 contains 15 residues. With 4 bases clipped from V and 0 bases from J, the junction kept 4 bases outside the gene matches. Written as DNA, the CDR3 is TGTGCCAGCAGCTCCACAGGGGGCAGCTCCTACGAGCAGTACTTC. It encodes CASSSTGGSSYEQYF.

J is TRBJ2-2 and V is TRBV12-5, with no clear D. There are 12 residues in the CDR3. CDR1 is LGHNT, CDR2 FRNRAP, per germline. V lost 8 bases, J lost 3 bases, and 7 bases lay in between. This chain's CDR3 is CASCADTGELFF. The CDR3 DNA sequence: TGTGCTAGTTGTGCTGACACCGGGGAGCTGTTTTTT.

CDR3 sequence (DNA): TGCGCCAGCAGCCCGAGGCCGACAGGGTCCAAAAACATTCAGTACTTC. Translating gives CASSPRPTGSKNIQYF. V and J are TRBV4-1 and TRBJ2-4, with 7 nucleotides matching TRBD1. Germline CDR1 is MGHRA and CDR2 is YSYEKL. The CDR3 consists of 16 residues. V trimming: 4 bases; J trimming: 2 bases; junction bases outside the gene matches: 8.

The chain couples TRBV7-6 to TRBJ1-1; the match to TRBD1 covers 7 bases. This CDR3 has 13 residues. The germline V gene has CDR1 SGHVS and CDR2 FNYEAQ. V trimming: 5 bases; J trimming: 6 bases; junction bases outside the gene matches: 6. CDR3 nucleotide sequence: TGTGCCAGCAGCCCAGGGGGAACGGCTGAAGCTTTCTTT. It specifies CASSPGGTAEAFF.

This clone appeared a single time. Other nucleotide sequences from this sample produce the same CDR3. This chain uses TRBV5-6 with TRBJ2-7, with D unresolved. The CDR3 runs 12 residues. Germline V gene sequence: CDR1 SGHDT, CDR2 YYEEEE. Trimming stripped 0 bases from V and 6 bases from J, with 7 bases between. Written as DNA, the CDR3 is TGTGCCAGCAGCTTGGGGGGTGGCGAGCAGTACTTC. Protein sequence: CASSLGGGEQYF.

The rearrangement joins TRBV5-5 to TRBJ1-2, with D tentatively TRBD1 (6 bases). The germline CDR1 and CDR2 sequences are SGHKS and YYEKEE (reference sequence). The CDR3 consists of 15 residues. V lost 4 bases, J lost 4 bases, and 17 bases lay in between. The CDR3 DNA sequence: TGTGCCAGCAGCCAGGACAGAGGGATTGGCTATGGCTACACCTTC. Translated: CASSQDRGIGYGYTF.

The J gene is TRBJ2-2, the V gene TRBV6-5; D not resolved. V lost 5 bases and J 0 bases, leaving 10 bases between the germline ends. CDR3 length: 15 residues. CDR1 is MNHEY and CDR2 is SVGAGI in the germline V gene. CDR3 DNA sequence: TGTGCCAGCAGTGTTGCGGTGGCGAACACCGGGGAGCTGTTTTTT. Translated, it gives CASSVAVANTGELFF.

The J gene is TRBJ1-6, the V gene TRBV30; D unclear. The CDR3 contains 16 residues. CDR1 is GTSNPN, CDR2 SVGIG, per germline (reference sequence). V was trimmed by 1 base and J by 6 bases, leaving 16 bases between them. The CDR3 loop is CAWSDFWGYGNSPLHF. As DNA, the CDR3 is TGTGCCTGGAGTGACTTCTGGGGTTATGGTAATTCACCCCTCCACTTT.

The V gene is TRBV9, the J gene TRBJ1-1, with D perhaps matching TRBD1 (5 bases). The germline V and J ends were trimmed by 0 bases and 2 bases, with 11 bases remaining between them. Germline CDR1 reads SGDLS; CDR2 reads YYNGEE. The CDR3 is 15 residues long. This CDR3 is CASSVEGLPNTEAFF. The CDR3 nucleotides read TGTGCCAGCAGCGTAGAGGGGCTCCCTAACACTGAAGCTTTCTTT.

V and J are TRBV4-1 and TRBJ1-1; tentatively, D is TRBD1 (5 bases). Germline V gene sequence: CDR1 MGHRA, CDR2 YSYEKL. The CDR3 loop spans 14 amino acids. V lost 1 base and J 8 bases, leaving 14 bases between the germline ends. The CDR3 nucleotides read TGCGCCAGCAGCCAAGGCAGGGCCCAGGGAGAAGCTTTCTTT. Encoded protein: CASSQGRAQGEAFF.

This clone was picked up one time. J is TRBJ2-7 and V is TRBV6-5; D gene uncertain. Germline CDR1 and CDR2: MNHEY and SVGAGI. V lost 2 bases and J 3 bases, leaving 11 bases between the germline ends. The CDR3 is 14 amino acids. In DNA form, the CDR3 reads TGTGCCAGCAGTTACACGGGCAGGAGCTACGAGCAGTACTTC. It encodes CASSYTGRSYEQYF.